The 25 T cell receptor beta chains presented below share a single source sample, sequenced in a study of blood T cells in healthy people across ages. The second PCR ran roughly 7 to 12 cycles with a sample-barcoded 5' primer and J-beta primers. Using its own MiXCR run on the 5' RACE reads, TCRdb lists one record per CDR3 protein. Counted here are around 1,500,000 distinct CDR3 sequences, roughly 28% occurring once; the ten biggest clones make up 7.7%. Source material: blood. These receptors came from a woman aged 25 to 39 in good health.

V is TRBV5-1 and J is TRBJ1-2; D is undetermined. The CDR3 runs 12 residues. V was shortened by 4 bases and J by 8 bases, with 12 bases between the two germline ends. Looked up from germline, CDR1 is SGHRS and CDR2 is YFSETQ. Here the CDR3 reads CASSPAETGYTF. CDR3 DNA sequence: TGCGCCAGCAGCCCGGCGGAGACGGGCTACACCTTC.

This sequence joins TRBV7-2 and TRBJ2-3; 10 bases map to TRBD2. V shed 0 bases, J shed 3 bases, and the junction held 3 bases outside the gene matches. The CDR3 consists of 16 residues. In germline, CDR1 is SGHTA, CDR2 FQGNSA. This CDR3 reads CASSLASGGATDTQYF. CDR3 nucleotides: TGTGCCAGCAGCTTAGCGAGCGGGGGGGCGACAGATACGCAGTATTTT.

The chain is built from TRBV29-1 and TRBJ1-2; TRBD1 matches at 8 bases. J lost 5 bases, V lost 7 bases, and 9 bases had no gene match. There are 13 residues in the CDR3. Germline loops: CDR1 SQVTM, CDR2 ANQGSEA. The CDR3 protein is CSAGQGPIYGYTF. The CDR3 DNA reads TGCAGCGCTGGACAGGGCCCTATTTATGGCTACACCTTC.

There are a few counts of this clonotype. The chain has TRBV7-7 and TRBJ2-7, with D hard to call. The germline V gene encodes CDR1 SSHAT and CDR2 FNYEAQ (reference sequence). The CDR3 covers 13 residues. With 9 bases removed from V and 7 bases from J, the gap between germline ends came to 19 bases. CDR3 in DNA: TGTGCCAGTAGCAACCAAGCGAGTACTGAGCAGTACTTC. It translates to CASSNQASTEQYF.

This clonotype occurred many times. J is TRBJ2-3 and V is TRBV12-3 or TRBV12-4, with 8 bases aligning to TRBD2. V trimming: 3 bases; J trimming: 10 bases; junction bases outside the gene matches: 6. This CDR3 has 13 amino acids. This chain's CDR3 is CASSLFSGIAQYF. CDR3 coding DNA: TGTGCCAGCAGTTTGTTTAGCGGGATCGCGCAGTATTTT.

As for this clonotype: Being one base from a much bigger clone, this may be a read error. Because it lacks the conserved phenylalanine or tryptophan at the end, this CDR3 is likely a read error. This sequence joins TRBV27 and TRBJ2-4; D is unresolved. The last part of the DNA fits TRBJ2-7 better; the J call may be wrong. Germline V gene lookup returns CDR1 MNHEY and CDR2 SMNVEV (reference sequence). The CDR3 covers 14 residues. In nucleotides, the CDR3 is TGTGCCAGCAGGGGAAACCAACCTGTCTACGAGCAGTACTTA. This sequence encodes CASRGNQPVYEQYL.

The chain employs TRBV7-6 and TRBJ2-1; D may correspond to TRBD1 or TRBD2 (5 bases each). The V end lost 1 base, the J end lost 15 bases, and 19 bases lay between the germline ends. Germline CDR1 reads SGHVS; CDR2 reads FNYEAQ. The CDR3 spans 14 residues. The CDR3 is CASSLGQGDGNLFF. CDR3 bases: TGTGCCAGCAGCTTAGGGCAGGGCGACGGGAATCTGTTCTTC.

This clonotype has more than one count but fewer than ten. The V call is TRBV9, the J call TRBJ2-2, with D uncertain. Per the germline V gene, CDR1 is SGDLS and CDR2 is YYNGEE. Deletions cut 0 bases from V and 7 bases from J, with 16 bases between. The CDR3 totals 16 residues. The CDR3 sequence: CASSVVEGGDYGELFF. CDR3 sequence (DNA): TGTGCCAGCAGCGTAGTAGAAGGTGGGGATTACGGGGAGCTGTTTTTT.

This clonotype was picked up a small number of times. The chain recombines TRBV29-1 with TRBJ2-7; D not certain. V was trimmed by 4 bases and J by 0 bases, leaving 13 bases between them. This CDR3 contains 14 residues. Germline assignment: CDR1 SQVTM and CDR2 ANQGSEA. The chain's CDR3 is CSVGVGLSSYEQYF. The DNA for the CDR3 is TGCAGCGTTGGGGTAGGTTTAAGCTCCTACGAGCAGTACTTC.

This chain connects TRBV3-1 to TRBJ2-1, with 9 nucleotides matching TRBD2. This CDR3 is built from 14 residues. CDR1 is LGHDT and CDR2 is YNNKEL in the germline V gene (reference sequence). The junction had 8 bases not matched to a gene; V was cut back by 5 bases and J by 9 bases. This CDR3 is CASSWASGESEQFF. CDR3 nucleotides: TGTGCCAGCAGCTGGGCTAGCGGGGAAAGTGAGCAGTTCTTC.

The chain has TRBV5-1 and TRBJ1-2, with D possibly TRBD1 on 6 matching bases. This CDR3 has 15 amino acids. Trimming shortened V by 4 bases and J by 4 bases, and 17 bases separated the two germline ends. CDR1 and CDR2 from the germline V gene are SGHRS and YFSETQ. CDR3 in DNA: TGCGCCAGCAGCATAGATACAGGGCCGGGCTATGGCTACACCTTC. Amino acid sequence: CASSIDTGPGYGYTF.

The chain is built from TRBV7-2 and TRBJ1-2; D is undetermined. Trimming took 5 bases from V and 8 from J, leaving 21 bases between them. The CDR3 contains 15 residues. Germline V gives CDR1 SGHTA, CDR2 FQGNSA. As DNA, the CDR3 is TGTGCCAGCAGCCCCGTTGGATCTAGCGAGGGCGGCTACACCTTC. This gives the protein CASSPVGSSEGGYTF.

The sample holds a few counts of this clonotype. The chain joins TRBV19 to TRBJ2-3, with a tentative D call TRBD2 (6 bases). The V end was cut by 5 bases, the J end by 2 bases, with 17 bases between. The germline CDR1 and CDR2 sequences are LNHDA and SQIVND (reference sequence). The CDR3 length is 16 residues. The CDR3 region is CASSRGNGAFTDTQYF. The CDR3 bases are TGTGCCAGTAGTCGGGGGAATGGTGCCTTCACAGATACGCAGTATTTT.

The table lists this clonotype with a few counts. The CDR3 DNA sequence: TGTGCCAGCAGCCCACGTCCAGGTGCGGGGGGCGAGCAGTACTTC. The encoded protein is CASSPRPGAGGEQYF. This sequence joins TRBV28 and TRBJ2-5, with 8 positions matching TRBD2. With the DNA end fitting TRBJ2-7 better, the J assignment may be wrong. This CDR3 comprises 15 residues. Germline V gene lookup returns CDR1 MDHEN and CDR2 SYDVKM.

This clonotype was picked up many times. The rearrangement uses TRBV5-1 and TRBJ1-2; TRBD1 is a possible D gene (5 bases). This CDR3 has 14 residues. Trimming shortened V by 5 bases and J by 4 bases, and 15 bases separated the two germline ends. Germline V lookup: CDR1 SGHRS, CDR2 YFSETQ. The CDR3 DNA is TGCGCCAGCAGACCATCCGGGACGTCCTATGGCTACACCTTC. Protein product: CASRPSGTSYGYTF. Combining the CDR3 with reference TRBV5-1 and TRBJ1-2 gives the whole variable domain KAGVTQTPRYLIKTRGQQVTLSCSPISGHRSVSWYQQTPGQGLQFLFEYFSETQRNKGNFPGRFSGRQFSNSRSEMNVSTLELGDSALYLCASRPSGTSYGYTFGSGTRLTVV.

This clonotype has a handful of counts. The chain uses TRBV18 and TRBJ1-5; D might be TRBD1 (6 bases). Trimming took off 3 bases at V and 7 bases at J, with 19 bases between the two ends. Germline loops: CDR1 KGHSH, CDR2 LQKENI. The CDR3 contains 16 residues. As DNA, the CDR3 is TGTGCCAGCTCACCTCCGGGGCAGGGGATAAGACAGCCCCAGCATTTT. Amino acid sequence: CASSPPGQGIRQPQHF.

V gene TRBV12-3 or TRBV12-4 combines with J gene TRBJ1-4, with unresolved D. This CDR3 contains 16 residues. Trimming took 4 bases from V and 5 from J, leaving 17 bases between them. In DNA form, the CDR3 reads TGTGCCAGCAGTTCCCCCGCAGTATCCCCCAATGAAAAACTGTTTTTT. Protein sequence: CASSSPAVSPNEKLFF.

This clonotype was recorded a few times. The chain is built from TRBV9 and TRBJ1-6; possible D gene TRBD1, 6 bases. The CDR3 totals 14 residues. Trimming took off 4 bases at V and 11 bases at J, with 16 bases between the two ends. Germline V lookup: CDR1 SGDLS, CDR2 YYNGEE. As DNA, the CDR3 is TGTGCCAGCAGCCAGGGGCAGGGGCGGACACCCCTCCACTTT. This encodes CASSQGQGRTPLHF.

The table lists this clonotype with a few counts. V gene TRBV3-1 combines with J gene TRBJ2-7, with D perhaps matching TRBD2 (6 bases). The CDR3 is 15 residues long. Germline CDR1 and CDR2: LGHDT and YNNKEL (reference sequence). Trimming took 0 bases from V and 5 from J, leaving 14 bases between them. The CDR3 DNA sequence: TGTGCCAGCAGCCAAGATCCGAGCGGAGGGAACGAGCAGTACTTC. It yields the protein CASSQDPSGGNEQYF.

The chain couples TRBV27 to TRBJ2-3, with 10 bases matching TRBD2. V lost 5 bases to trimming and J lost 10 bases; unmatched junction nucleotides: 6. This CDR3 region has 13 residues. The germline CDR1 and CDR2 sequences are MNHEY and SMNVEV (reference sequence). In DNA form, the CDR3 reads TGTGCCAGCAGTATCCTAGCGGGGGCCTCGCAGTATTTT. Its translation: CASSILAGASQYF.

Only a few counts were recorded for this clonotype. This chain's CDR3 is CSARPIAGVLNEQFF. The CDR3 DNA follows: TGCAGTGCTAGACCTATAGCGGGAGTTTTGAATGAGCAGTTCTTC. The V call is TRBV20-1, the J call TRBJ2-1, with 9 bases fitting TRBD2. This CDR3 is built from 15 residues. CDR1 is DFQATT and CDR2 is SNEGSKA in the germline V gene (reference sequence). Losses at the gene ends were 2 bases for V and 7 bases for J; bases not matched to a gene: 9.

At least ten counts were recorded for this clonotype. The chain carries TRBV6-2 or TRBV6-3 and TRBJ2-7; no firm D call. Germline assignment: CDR1 MNHEY and CDR2 SVGEGT. The germline V and J ends were trimmed by 4 bases and 2 bases, with 6 bases remaining between them. The CDR3 extends over 12 amino acids. The CDR3 sequence: CASSFITYEQYF. CDR3 DNA: TGTGCCAGCAGTTTTATAACCTACGAGCAGTACTTC.

This clonotype was observed a handful of times. The chain links TRBV6-1 to TRBJ2-2, with 10 bases that match TRBD1. Per germline, CDR1 MNHNS and CDR2 SASEGT. V shed 7 bases and J 4 bases; nucleotides not matched to a gene: 6. This CDR3 is built from 15 residues. The CDR3 loop is CASIRGQGSTGELFF. The DNA of the CDR3 is TGTGCCAGCATTAGGGGACAGGGGAGCACCGGGGAGCTGTTTTTT.

The chain uses TRBV4-3 and TRBJ1-2; D call uncertain. V was cut by 0 bases and J by 5 bases, with 13 bases left in between. The germline V gene encodes CDR1 LGHNA and CDR2 YSLEER. CDR3 size: 15 residues. The CDR3 coding sequence is TGCGCCAGCAGCCAAGATCCAGTCGGAAAATATGGCTACACCTTC. Protein sequence: CASSQDPVGKYGYTF.

This chain connects TRBV6-2 or TRBV6-3 to TRBJ1-4; D remains unclear. From germline, CDR1 is MNHEY and CDR2 SVGEGT. Trimming left V 5 bases short and J 0 bases short, with 13 bases between. The CDR3 runs to 16 residues. The CDR3 loop reads CASSRPSRSTNEKLFF. The CDR3 bases are TGTGCCAGCAGTCGCCCCTCCCGATCAACTAATGAAAAACTGTTTTTT.